The present T cell receptor beta chain was sequenced within a study of blood T cell repertoires in COVID-19. Details on this clone: Other DNA sequences in this sample translate to the same CDR3.

This table comes from immunoSEQ multiplex PCR, and its TCRdb copy is limited to in-frame clones, with some not included. The data contain roughly 250,000 clones, just over 90% of them seen just once; the ten biggest clones take up about 2.3%. Trimming removed 2 bases from V and 4 bases from J; junction bases left unmatched: 5. The CDR3 is 15 amino acids. Germline loops: CDR1 MDHEN, CDR2 SYDVKM. Sequenced: PBMCs or T cells enriched from blood (not recorded which). The chain links TRBV28 to TRBJ2-1; 7 bases fit TRBD2. This TCR came from a woman aged 40 to 50 with acute COVID-19. CDR3 region: CASSLGGSSYNEQFF. The CDR3 DNA reads as TGTGCCAGCAGTTTAGGCGGGAGCAGTTACAATGAGCAGTTCTTC.